The 15 T cell receptor beta chains below all came from one sample that was sequenced in a study of PD-L1 blockade in urothelial cancer. The time point here: pretreatment peripheral blood. Repertoires were generated with immunoSEQ multiplex PCR, while TCRdb's copy carries only in-frame clones and drops some. The sample lists over 65,000 clones; about 90% were seen once. Here the sequenced sample was PBMCs, taken around atezolizumab (anti-PD-L1) treatment. The source is an older man with urothelial cancer.

This clone came up once. The chain recombines TRBV9 with TRBJ1-1, with 7 bases lining up with TRBD1. With V trimmed by 4 bases and J by 4 bases, 10 bases remained unmatched. CDR1 SGDLS and CDR2 YYNGEE come from the germline V gene. The CDR3 is 15 amino acids. The CDR3 DNA sequence: TGTGCCAGCAGCACCGAGACAGGGCTTAGCACTGAAGCTTTCTTT. The encoded protein is CASSTETGLSTEAFF.

This clone was recorded only once. The CDR3, as DNA: TGTGCCAGCAGCGCGACAGGGGGCTATGGCTACACCTTC. It translates to CASSATGGYGYTF. The rearrangement joins TRBV5-4 to TRBJ1-2; 9 bases match TRBD1. Per the germline V gene, CDR1 is SGHNT and CDR2 is YYREEE (reference sequence). The ends lost 4 bases at V and 4 bases at J; junction bases unmatched: 2. The CDR3 runs to 13 residues.

The chain recombines TRBV27 with TRBJ2-5; D gene uncertain. There are 14 residues in the CDR3. V was cut by 3 bases and J by 5 bases, with 13 bases left in between. The germline gives CDR1 MNHEY, CDR2 SMNVEV (reference sequence). The DNA of the CDR3 is TGTGCCAGCAGTTTTACAGCCCTGACCGAGACCCAGTACTTC. As protein: CASSFTALTETQYF.

This clone appeared once. J is TRBJ2-7 and V is TRBV7-9, with 7 bases matching TRBD1. The CDR3 is 15 residues long. Germline V lookup: CDR1 SEHNR, CDR2 FQNEAQ (reference sequence). The ends lost 1 base at V and 0 bases at J; junction bases unmatched: 3. The CDR3 nucleotides read TGTGCCAGCAGCTTAGGAGGGACAGCCTCCTACGAGCAGTACTTC. This encodes CASSLGGTASYEQYF.

This clone was counted at least ten times. The chain employs TRBV4-2 and TRBJ1-5; 7 positions match TRBD1. Germline CDR1 and CDR2: LGHNA and YNFKEQ. The CDR3 sequence is 15 residues long. V trimming: 4 bases; J trimming: 2 bases; junction bases outside the gene matches: 5. CDR3 sequence reads: CASSRDRVGNQPQHF. The CDR3 bases are TGTGCCAGCAGCCGCGACAGGGTTGGCAATCAGCCCCAGCATTTT.

This sequence joins TRBV6-1 and TRBJ2-1; 15 bases map to TRBD2. This CDR3 region has 17 residues. The germline V gene encodes CDR1 MNHNS and CDR2 SASEGT. The V gene end was trimmed by 4 bases and the J gene end by 9 bases; junction bases not matched to a gene: 10. In nucleotides, the CDR3 is TGTGCCAGCAGTGGGACGGGGACTAGCGGGAGGTTTAGTGAGCAGTTCTTC. Its translation is CASSGTGTSGRFSEQFF.

The count of this clone is one. The gene calls are TRBV5-1 and TRBJ1-5; D might be TRBD1 (5 bases). Per germline, CDR1 SGHRS and CDR2 YFSETQ. This CDR3 contains 16 residues. V lost 4 bases to trimming and J lost 8 bases, with 22 bases between them. For the CDR3, the DNA is TGCGCCAGCAGCCCGTCTCCCACAGGCTCCATGGAGCCCCAGCATTTT. Translated: CASSPSPTGSMEPQHF. The entire variable domain, with the rest obtained from reference TRBV5-1 and TRBJ1-5, is as follows: KAGVTQTPRYLIKTRGQQVTLSCSPISGHRSVSWYQQTPGQGLQFLFEYFSETQRNKGNFPGRFSGRQFSNSRSEMNVSTLELGDSALYLCASSPSPTGSMEPQHFGDGTRLSIL.

This sequence joins TRBV7-8 and TRBJ1-2; 9 bases align to TRBD1. Trimming cost V 1 base and J 3 bases; bases outside gene matches: 6. The CDR3 spans 16 residues. The germline CDR1 and CDR2 sequences are SGHVS and FQNEAQ. DNA for the CDR3: TGTGCCAGCAGCTTAGAGACAGGACAGGGGTACTATGGCTACACCTTC. Translating it yields CASSLETGQGYYGYTF.

The sample holds one count of this clone. DNA of the CDR3: TGTGCCAGCAGCTTAGGGCGGGGGATTGGGGTGAGCACTGAAGCTTTCTTT. Amino acids: CASSLGRGIGVSTEAFF. The chain uses TRBV7-2 and TRBJ1-1; weak D call: TRBD1 (5 bases). CDR3 length: 17 amino acids. Looked up from germline, CDR1 is SGHTA and CDR2 is FQGNSA. V was clipped by 1 base and J by 4 bases, with 19 bases between them.

This chain uses TRBV29-1 with TRBJ2-5; 9 positions match TRBD1. Germline V gives CDR1 SQVTM, CDR2 ANQGSEA. This CDR3 has 13 amino acids. V was clipped by 3 bases and J by 7 bases; unmatched bases: 6. The CDR3: CSVEGQGLWTQYF. The CDR3 DNA follows: TGCAGCGTTGAGGGACAGGGTCTGTGGACCCAGTACTTC.

This clone was seen a handful of times. This sequence joins TRBV9 and TRBJ2-2; D is uncertain. Trimming took off 1 base at V and 5 bases at J, with 9 bases between the two ends. From germline, CDR1 is SGDLS and CDR2 YYNGEE. This CDR3 spans 14 amino acids. The CDR3 DNA reads as TGTGCCAGCAGCGTATTTTCGAGGACCGGGGAGCTGTTTTTT. Residues: CASSVFSRTGELFF.

The rearrangement joins TRBV18 to TRBJ2-5, with no clear D. The germline gives CDR1 KGHSH, CDR2 LQKENI. The length of the CDR3 is 17 residues. V was trimmed by 3 bases and J by 2 bases, leaving 19 bases between them. CDR3 nucleotide sequence: TGTGCCAGCTCACCTCTAGAATCCTTAGGTTTTCAAGAGACCCAGTACTTC. This sequence encodes CASSPLESLGFQETQYF.

In nucleotides, the CDR3 is TGTGCCAGCAGTCCCACAGGGGGAGTCTACGAGCAGTACTTC. As protein: CASSPTGGVYEQYF. The chain uses TRBV6-6 and TRBJ2-7; TRBD1 matches 8 bases. This CDR3 is built from 14 residues. V lost 5 bases and J lost 3; bases outside the gene matches: 6. Per germline, CDR1 MNHNY and CDR2 SVGAGI (reference sequence).

The gene calls are TRBV28 and TRBJ2-7; TRBD1 might be the D (6 bases). CDR3 length equals 14 residues. Trimming took off 6 bases at V and 3 bases at J, with 15 bases between the two ends. Germline V gene data show CDR1 as MDHEN and CDR2 as SYDVKM. CDR3 nucleotides: TGTGCCAGCAGCTCGGACAGCCCGTACTACGAGCAGTACTTC. Amino acids: CASSSDSPYYEQYF.

The V and J genes are TRBV5-5 and TRBJ2-3; D not certain. V dropped 8 bases and J dropped 2 bases, with 9 bases sitting between them. The CDR3 runs to 12 residues. Germline CDR1 is SGHKS and CDR2 is YYEKEE (reference sequence). For the CDR3, the DNA is TGTGCCAGTTCTCAGGTCACAGATACGCAGTATTTT. Translating it yields CASSQVTDTQYF.